The sequence of this T cell receptor beta chain was determined in a study of cytomegalovirus exposure and HLA in healthy donors. Study background: In terms of ancestry, the Caucasian-associated cluster contained about four fifths of the roughly 400 genotyped donors. Study-wide results and caveats: Common viral pathogens seemed to be connected with several of the most significant clusters, according to a later analysis.

Germline V gene data show CDR1 as SGHVS and CDR2 as FQNEAQ. This CDR3 contains 12 residues. V lost 5 bases, J lost 6 bases, and 8 bases lay in between. This clone has more than one count but fewer than ten. Antigen: not known. The study ran its PCR with 60 Vbeta and 13 Jbeta primers. Assay used: immunoSEQ multiplex PCR; TCRdb lists only in-frame clones, some missing. The sample gives about 140,000 clones, approximately 80% of which show up once; 2.5% to 3.5% is in the top ten. J is TRBJ1-5 and V is TRBV7-8; D unresolved. Sequencing was performed on PBMCs. The sequence was obtained from a male donor in good health and CMV-seronegative. Written as DNA, the CDR3 is TGTGCCAGCAGCCGCTTCGGTCAGCCCCAGCATTTT. This codes for CASSRFGQPQHF.